This is a list of T cell receptor beta chains from one sample in a study of blood T cell repertoires in COVID-19. TCRdb keeps only in-frame clones here, not all; method: immunoSEQ multiplex PCR. The sample carries more than 250,000 clones, about nine tenths recorded once. The specimen was peripheral blood. These receptors all stem from a man aged 50 to 59 with active or convalescent COVID-19. The CDR3 runs from the conserved cysteine through the conserved F or W. A D gene is named only where the DNA matches it firmly. Clone size appears in some rows only: once, few, many, or a class for an expanded clone.

D gene: TRBD1; J gene: TRBJ1-2; clone size: NA; V gene: TRBV3-1/TRBV3-2; CDR3 protein: CASSQAQGARYGYTF; CDR3 DNA: TGTGCCAGCAGCCAAGCCCAGGGGGCTAGGTATGGCTACACCTTC
D gene: TRBD1; J gene: TRBJ1-5; clone size: NA; V gene: TRBV19; CDR3 protein: CASSGSGGHQPQHF; CDR3 DNA: TGTGCCAGTAGTGGCTCAGGGGGCCATCAGCCCCAGCATTTT
D gene: TRBD2; J gene: TRBJ2-7; clone size: NA; V gene: TRBV19; CDR3 protein: CASSREGGGEQYF; CDR3 DNA: TGTGCCAGTAGCCGGGAGGGCGGGGGCGAGCAGTACTTC
D gene: NA; J gene: TRBJ1-2; clone size: NA; V gene: TRBV7-8; CDR3 protein: CASSPDSYGYTF; CDR3 DNA: TGTGCCAGCAGCCCCGACAGCTATGGCTACACCTTC
D gene: TRBD2; J gene: TRBJ2-7; clone size: NA; V gene: TRBV6-6; CDR3 protein: CASRHSLAGDSVEQYF; CDR3 DNA: TGTGCCAGCAGACATTCACTAGCGGGAGACTCTGTGGAGCAGTACTTC
D gene: TRBD1; J gene: TRBJ2-5; clone size: NA; V gene: TRBV24-1; CDR3 protein: CATSDWRQGAQETQYF; CDR3 DNA: TGTGCCACCAGTGATTGGCGCCAGGGGGCACAAGAGACCCAGTACTTC
D gene: NA; J gene: TRBJ2-1; clone size: NA; V gene: TRBV6-1; CDR3 protein: CASSEWDWLISYNEQFF; CDR3 DNA: TGTGCCAGCAGTGAATGGGACTGGCTGATATCCTACAATGAGCAGTTCTTC
D gene: TRBD2; J gene: TRBJ2-7; clone size: NA; V gene: TRBV24-1; CDR3 protein: CATSDATSGSYEQYF; CDR3 DNA: TGTGCCACCAGTGATGCGACTAGCGGGTCCTACGAGCAGTACTTC
D gene: NA; J gene: TRBJ2-7; clone size: once; V gene: TRBV5-1; CDR3 protein: CASSLVAPYEQYF; CDR3 DNA: TGCGCCAGCAGCTTGGTGGCCCCCTACGAGCAGTACTTC
D gene: NA; J gene: TRBJ1-1; clone size: NA; V gene: TRBV2; CDR3 protein: CASSERRVNTEAFF; CDR3 DNA: TGTGCCAGCAGTGAGCGCAGGGTGAACACTGAAGCTTTCTTT
D gene: TRBD2; J gene: TRBJ2-1; clone size: NA; V gene: TRBV7-3; CDR3 protein: CASSPLGLGSNEQFF; CDR3 DNA: TGTGCCAGCAGCCCCCTGGGACTAGGATCCAATGAGCAGTTCTTC
D gene: TRBD1; J gene: TRBJ1-2; clone size: NA; V gene: TRBV7-9; CDR3 protein: CASSLVRQGEKDGYTF; CDR3 DNA: TGTGCCAGCAGCTTAGTTCGACAGGGTGAGAAAGATGGCTACACCTTC
D gene: TRBD1; J gene: TRBJ2-7; clone size: NA; V gene: TRBV19; CDR3 protein: CASSIRDRGYHEQYF; CDR3 DNA: TGTGCCAGTAGTATCCGGGACAGGGGGTACCACGAGCAGTACTTC
D gene: NA; J gene: TRBJ2-5; clone size: NA; V gene: TRBV6-2/TRBV6-3; CDR3 protein: CASSPRRKQETQYF; CDR3 DNA: TGTGCCAGCAGCCCCCGGAGGAAACAAGAGACCCAGTACTTC
D gene: NA; J gene: TRBJ2-5; clone size: NA; V gene: TRBV7-2; CDR3 protein: CASSLFSTGAGQETQYF; CDR3 DNA: TGTGCCAGCAGCTTATTCTCTACTGGGGCGGGGCAAGAGACCCAGTACTTC
D gene: TRBD2; J gene: TRBJ2-1; clone size: NA; V gene: TRBV7-9; CDR3 protein: CASSLGSGGYNEQFF; CDR3 DNA: TGTGCCAGCAGCTTAGGTAGCGGGGGGTACAATGAGCAGTTCTTC
D gene: NA; J gene: TRBJ2-2; clone size: NA; V gene: TRBV6-6; CDR3 protein: CASSYPGAPNTGELFF; CDR3 DNA: TGTGCCAGCAGTTACCCGGGTGCCCCCAACACCGGGGAGCTGTTTTTT
D gene: TRBD1; J gene: TRBJ2-1; clone size: NA; V gene: TRBV7-8; CDR3 protein: CASSFRDRYNEQFF; CDR3 DNA: TGTGCCAGCAGCTTCCGGGACAGGTACAATGAGCAGTTCTTC
D gene: TRBD1; J gene: TRBJ2-5; clone size: NA; V gene: TRBV12-3/TRBV12-4; CDR3 protein: CASRGTVIETQYF; CDR3 DNA: TGTGCCAGCAGGGGGACAGTAATAGAGACCCAGTACTTC
D gene: TRBD2; J gene: TRBJ2-1; clone size: NA; V gene: TRBV6-5; CDR3 protein: CASSSQAGAGGNEQFF; CDR3 DNA: TGTGCCAGCAGTTCCCAAGCGGGGGCGGGTGGCAATGAGCAGTTCTTC
D gene: TRBD1; J gene: TRBJ2-2; clone size: NA; V gene: TRBV9; CDR3 protein: CASSAGTGISGELFF; CDR3 DNA: TGTGCCAGCAGCGCCGGGACAGGGATCTCCGGGGAGCTGTTTTTT
D gene: NA; J gene: TRBJ1-2; clone size: NA; V gene: TRBV3-1/TRBV3-2; CDR3 protein: CASSQSSVRANYGYTF; CDR3 DNA: TGTGCCAGCAGCCAATCCTCCGTACGGGCTAACTATGGCTACACCTTC
D gene: NA; J gene: TRBJ1-1; clone size: NA; V gene: TRBV28; CDR3 protein: CASSLGSGTEAFF; CDR3 DNA: TGTGCCAGCAGTTTAGGTTCGGGCACTGAAGCTTTCTTT
D gene: TRBD1; J gene: TRBJ2-7; clone size: few; V gene: TRBV5-5; CDR3 protein: CASSLGGTGSSYEQYF; CDR3 DNA: TGTGCCAGCAGCTTGGGGGGGACAGGGAGCTCCTACGAGCAGTACTTC
D gene: TRBD1; J gene: TRBJ1-1; clone size: NA; V gene: TRBV6-2/TRBV6-3; CDR3 protein: CASSSTGGNTEAFF; CDR3 DNA: TGTGCCAGCAGTTCGACAGGGGGGAACACTGAAGCTTTCTTT
D gene: TRBD2; J gene: TRBJ2-1; clone size: NA; V gene: TRBV7-2; CDR3 protein: CASSPRAGNNEQFF; CDR3 DNA: TGTGCCAGCAGCCCAAGAGCGGGAAACAATGAGCAGTTCTTC
D gene: NA; J gene: TRBJ1-1; clone size: NA; V gene: TRBV19; CDR3 protein: CASSTQVNTEAFF; CDR3 DNA: TGTGCCAGTAGTACTCAGGTGAACACTGAAGCTTTCTTT
D gene: TRBD1; J gene: TRBJ1-1; clone size: NA; V gene: TRBV29-1; CDR3 protein: CSVEPTRTGQKAFF; CDR3 DNA: TGCAGCGTTGAACCCACTCGGACAGGGCAAAAAGCTTTCTTT
D gene: NA; J gene: TRBJ1-6; clone size: once; V gene: TRBV2; CDR3 protein: CASSDQQDNSPLHF; CDR3 DNA: TGTGCCAGCAGTGACCAACAGGATAATTCACCCCTCCACTTT
D gene: TRBD1; J gene: TRBJ2-3; clone size: NA; V gene: TRBV2; CDR3 protein: CASRGQGRQVTTDTQYF; CDR3 DNA: TGTGCCAGCAGAGGACAGGGGCGTCAGGTTACCACAGATACGCAGTATTTT
D gene: NA; J gene: TRBJ1-5; clone size: NA; V gene: TRBV27; CDR3 protein: CASRKQGRDSNQPQHF; CDR3 DNA: TGTGCCAGCAGGAAACAGGGTCGGGATAGCAATCAGCCCCAGCATTTT
D gene: NA; J gene: TRBJ1-4; clone size: NA; V gene: TRBV5-4; CDR3 protein: CASSLGEGATNEKLFF; CDR3 DNA: TGTGCCAGCAGCTTGGGGGAGGGCGCAACTAATGAAAAACTGTTTTTT
D gene: NA; J gene: TRBJ2-1; clone size: NA; V gene: TRBV10-3; CDR3 protein: CAISESASYNEQFF; CDR3 DNA: TGTGCCATCAGTGAGTCTGCTAGCTACAATGAGCAGTTCTTC